A single TCR beta chain is shown here with its context. These data belong to a study of blood T cell repertoires in COVID-19. About the research overall: Whether acute or convalescent, the COVID-19 samples came from the United States, Italy and Spain.

CDR3 length equals 14 residues. Germline CDR1 is LNHDA and CDR2 is SQIVND (reference sequence). V dropped 6 bases and J dropped 6 bases, with 15 bases sitting between them. Generated by immunoSEQ multiplex PCR, the TCRdb table keeps only in-frame clones and is missing some. Among 110,000 to 150,000 clones listed, roughly 78% were seen once. Categorization into cohorts depended on clinical history that participants reported. This rearrangement joins TRBV19 to TRBJ1-5, with D tentatively TRBD1 (5 bases). Sequencing was performed on PBMCs or T cells enriched from blood (not recorded which). The sequence derives from a woman aged 45-65 years who had recovered from COVID-19. This CDR3 reads CASSQGAHGQPQHF. The CDR3, as DNA: TGTGCCAGTAGCCAAGGGGCGCACGGTCAGCCCCAGCATTTT.